Following are 21 T cell receptor beta chains from one sample sequenced in a study of OX40 agonist ivuxolimab in advanced cancers. Generated by immunoSEQ multiplex PCR, the TCRdb table keeps only in-frame clones and is missing some. The table records roughly 24,000 clones, approximately 75% of them present only once. Sequencing used CD4+ or CD8+ T cells sorted from blood, obtained in a trial of the OX40 agonist ivuxolimab. Receptor source: an adult with an advanced solid tumor such as melanoma, head and neck, liver or kidney cancer.

This rearrangement joins TRBV4-3 to TRBJ2-3, with 9 bases fitting TRBD2. With V trimmed by 1 base and J by 6 bases, 5 bases remained unmatched. The CDR3 extends over 15 amino acids. Germline CDR1 reads LGHNA; CDR2 reads YSLEER. The CDR3 bases are TGCGCCAGCAGCCAAGCGGCGGGGGGGCGTGATACGCAGTATTTT. Amino acids: CASSQAAGGRDTQYF.

V usage is TRBV18 and J usage is TRBJ2-1, with 8 bases lining up with TRBD1. The J segment lost 4 bases and the V segment lost 6 bases, leaving 8 bases of the junction unmatched. CDR3 size: 15 residues. Germline V gene data show CDR1 as KGHSH and CDR2 as LQKENI. Written as DNA, the CDR3 is TGTGCCAGCTCCCGGGGACAGGCGACATACAATGAGCAGTTCTTC. It is translated as CASSRGQATYNEQFF.

The chain combines TRBV29-1 with TRBJ1-3; TRBD1 matches 10 bases. Germline assignment: CDR1 SQVTM and CDR2 ANQGSEA. The J segment lost 2 bases and the V segment lost 7 bases, leaving 2 bases of the junction unmatched. CDR3 size: 13 residues. CDR3 protein: CSAGTGAGNTIYF. The CDR3 nucleotides are TGCAGCGCCGGGACAGGGGCTGGAAACACCATATATTTT.

A remark on this clone: One junction end does not reproduce the germline sequence, and a read error may be involved. The chain carries TRBV9 and TRBJ2-3, with 13 positions matching TRBD2. Germline-derived CDR1 and CDR2 are SGDLS and YYNGEE. This CDR3 has 14 residues. The CDR3 region is CASSSWTSGGPTFF. DNA of the CDR3: TGTGCCAGCAGCTCCTGGACTAGCGGGGGTCCTACTTTTTTT. Based on the CDR3 plus reference TRBV9 and TRBJ2-3, the full variable domain is DSGVTQTPKHLITATGQRVTLRCSPRSGDLSVYWYQQSLDQGLQFLIQYYNGEERAKGNILERFSAQQFPDLHSELNLSSLELGDSALYFCASSSWTSGGPTFFGPGTRLTVL.

This clone is a singleton in its sample. The chain couples TRBV7-2 to TRBJ2-3; 7 bases align to TRBD1. V dropped 5 bases and J dropped 0; count of bases not matched to a gene: 8. Germline values: CDR1 SGHTA, CDR2 FQGNSA. The length of the CDR3 is 16 residues. In DNA, the CDR3 is TGTGCCAGCAGCCCAACCGGGACAGCGAGCACAGATACGCAGTATTTT. Translated, it gives CASSPTGTASTDTQYF.

This CDR3 reads CASSHRGANTGELFF. Here the CDR3 DNA reads TGTGCCAGCAGCCACCGGGGGGCAAACACCGGGGAGCTGTTTTTT. The chain joins TRBV5-6 to TRBJ2-2, with D possibly being TRBD2 (7 bases). The CDR3 has 15 amino acids. Trimming left V 4 bases short and J 2 bases short, with 12 bases between. Germline loops: CDR1 SGHDT, CDR2 YYEEEE.

The chain carries TRBV28 and TRBJ1-5, with a possible D match to TRBD1 (5 bases). CDR1 is MDHEN and CDR2 is SYDVKM in the germline V gene. CDR3 length equals 16 residues. Between the trimmed V and J ends, which lost 2 bases and 7 bases, there was a span of 18 bases. CDR3 amino acids: CASSLGDLTVSQPQHF. As DNA, the CDR3 is TGTGCCAGCAGTTTAGGGGACCTGACAGTGTCCCAGCCCCAGCATTTT.

J is TRBJ2-3 and V is TRBV6-5; 7 bases map to TRBD2. The germline CDR1 and CDR2 sequences are MNHEY and SVGAGI. This CDR3 has 15 residues. V dropped 1 base and J dropped 6; count of bases not matched to a gene: 7. CDR3 protein: CASSYLYAGEDTQYF. The CDR3 DNA follows: TGTGCCAGCAGTTACTTATACGCGGGGGAGGATACGCAGTATTTT.

This chain joins TRBV28 and TRBJ1-5; D is uncertain. Germline lookup yields CDR1 MDHEN and CDR2 SYDVKM. The CDR3 is 16 residues long. Trimming pared 7 bases from V and 0 bases from J, leaving 16 bases between. CDR3 nucleotides: TGTGCCAGCAACCCTCGTCGGGGTTTTAGCAATCAGCCCCAGCATTTT. Its translation: CASNPRRGFSNQPQHF.

The genes are TRBV5-1 and TRBJ1-1; 7 bases match TRBD1. V was clipped by 7 bases and J by 5 bases; unmatched bases: 14. Per germline, CDR1 SGHRS and CDR2 YFSETQ. The CDR3 has 15 residues. CDR3 protein: CASAQGSGRGTEAFF. CDR3 in DNA: TGCGCCAGCGCACAGGGGTCGGGGCGGGGTACTGAAGCTTTCTTT.

This chain uses TRBV2 with TRBJ2-2; perhaps TRBD1 as D (6 bases). V lost 5 bases, J lost 1 base, and 8 bases lay in between. This CDR3 region has 14 residues. The germline CDR1 and CDR2 sequences are SNHLY and FYNNEI. CDR3 bases: TGTGCCAGCAGTCGGGGACAGAACACCGGGGAGCTGTTTTTT. Its protein product is CASSRGQNTGELFF.

The chain couples TRBV30 to TRBJ2-1; 8 nucleotides agree with TRBD2. The CDR3 runs to 14 residues. CDR1 is GTSNPN, CDR2 SVGIG, per germline (reference sequence). Losses at the gene ends were 4 bases for V and 3 bases for J; bases not matched to a gene: 5. DNA of the CDR3: TGTGCCTGGAATGCGGGGACTAGCTACAATGAGCAGTTCTTC. This codes for CAWNAGTSYNEQFF.

In this sample, this clone is medium-sized. Other DNA sequences from this sample encode an identical CDR3 as well. V and J are TRBV5-1 and TRBJ1-5; D may be TRBD1 (5 bases). V was clipped by 4 bases and J by 9 bases, with 14 bases between them. This CDR3 contains 13 residues. The germline V gene has CDR1 SGHRS and CDR2 YFSETQ. The CDR3 region is CASSLEGDRPQHF. The DNA of the CDR3 is TGCGCCAGCAGCCTAGAAGGGGATCGGCCCCAGCATTTT.

This clone was recorded many times. The chain has TRBV5-6 and TRBJ2-7; D assignment may be TRBD1 or TRBD2 (6 bases each). Deletions cut 4 bases from V and 9 bases from J, with 17 bases between. CDR1 is SGHDT and CDR2 is YYEEEE in the germline V gene. The CDR3 is made up of 13 amino acids. The CDR3 region has the DNA TGTGCCAGCAGCCTTAGGGGGGACCAGTTGCAGTACTTC. Translation: CASSLRGDQLQYF.

V is TRBV5-1 and J is TRBJ1-3; D uncertain. V was cut by 7 bases and J by 4 bases, with 6 bases left in between. This CDR3 comprises 11 residues. The V gene's germline CDR1 is SGHRS and CDR2 YFSETQ. DNA of the CDR3: TGCGCCAGCTGGGGAGGAAACACCATATATTTT. Protein product: CASWGGNTIYF.

The chain recombines TRBV4-2 with TRBJ2-3; possibly TRBD1 for D (6 bases). CDR3 length equals 16 residues. The germline CDR1 and CDR2 sequences are LGHNA and YNFKEQ. V was trimmed by 6 bases and J by 7 bases, leaving 23 bases between them. The CDR3 DNA follows: TGTGCCAGCAGTTTTGGTTGGGGGCCCGAAGAATATACGCAGTATTTT. Translated, it gives CASSFGWGPEEYTQYF.

V and J are TRBV27 and TRBJ2-1; D unclear. Deletions cut 2 bases from V and 5 bases from J, with 10 bases between. CDR3 length: 14 amino acids. CDR1 MNHEY and CDR2 SMNVEV come from the germline V gene (reference sequence). The CDR3 bases are TGTGCCAGCAGTTTAGCTGGATACCACAATGAGCAGTTCTTC. Translated: CASSLAGYHNEQFF.

This clone was detected a few times. The chain links TRBV10-1 to TRBJ2-7, with 7 bases that match TRBD2. The CDR3 spans 13 residues. V was pared by 3 bases and J by 6 bases, with 5 bases of the junction left unmatched. From germline, CDR1 is WNHNN and CDR2 SYGVQD (reference sequence). CDR3 bases: TGCGCCAGCAGTGATGGGAGGGCGGGCGAGCAGTACTTC. Translation: CASSDGRAGEQYF.

This clone was detected only a few times. The chain carries TRBV5-1 and TRBJ2-1; 12 bases match TRBD1. The CDR3 consists of 17 residues. The J segment lost 5 bases and the V segment lost 0 bases, leaving 6 bases of the junction unmatched. Germline CDR1 SGHRS, CDR2 YFSETQ. The CDR3 here is CASSLEGGTGGNNEQFF. CDR3 coding DNA: TGCGCCAGCAGCTTGGAGGGCGGGACAGGGGGCAACAATGAGCAGTTCTTC.

The chain uses TRBV30 and TRBJ1-6; no definite D call. Germline loops: CDR1 GTSNPN, CDR2 SVGIG (reference sequence). The CDR3 is 9 residues long. V lost 8 bases, J lost 10 bases, and 6 bases lay in between. This chain's CDR3 is CAGGSPLHF. CDR3 bases: TGTGCCGGCGGGTCACCCCTCCACTTT.

This clone was seen repeatedly, ten times or more. V usage is TRBV28 and J usage is TRBJ1-3, with TRBD1 as a possible D gene (5 bases). This CDR3 has 13 amino acids. The V and J ends lost 7 bases and 9 bases respectively, with 16 bases between them. Germline V CDR1 and CDR2: MDHEN, SYDVKM. The CDR3 spells CASTLGGEVTIYF. The CDR3 bases are TGTGCCAGCACCCTGGGAGGGGAGGTCACCATATATTTT.